This TCR beta chain was recovered during a study of blood T cell repertoires in COVID-19 (dated by TCRdb to 2018 to 2021). For the study in its entirety: Samples covering the acute and convalescent phases of COVID-19 were provided by collaborators in the United States, Italy and Spain. The material from the prospective study consisted of cDNA or gDNA derived from T cells, B-cell-depleted T cells, or PBMCs. The dataset comprised deeply sampled blood TCRbeta repertoires from subjects exposed to, actively infected with, or recovered from COVID-19. A freely available public database, intended as a resource for researchers studying the immune response to SARS-CoV-2, is where the repertoires were released. The samples were drawn from two sources: the first 160 participants of the ongoing ImmuneRACE study, and 1,000 to 1,500 subjects contributed by 6 global collaborators. The sample metadata nearly always contained a de-identified subject ID, COVID-19 status, age in years and sex. Where available, HLA class I and class II types were taken from metadata supplied by the sample provider and were not determined by assay-based typing. General study outcomes and caveats: The amount of clinical and demographic metadata varied by source and participant and was provided uncurated.

The immunoSEQ Assay, a bias-controlled multiplex PCR, was used to amplify TCRbeta CDR3 regions from genomic DNA. The authors' analysis ran thus. Within the assay, amplification of reference gene primers was used to estimate how many nucleated cells each sample contained. Sequence reads were collapsed and filtered to measure the absolute abundance of every unique TCRbeta CDR3 rearrangement. For each sample, productive Simpson clonality was calculated as the square root of Simpson's diversity index over productive rearrangements. TCRdb's version of the immuneACCESS table is confined to in-frame rearrangements and falls short of the full clone set. An unresolved V gene accounts for under half of the shortfall where checked; the remainder is of unknown origin. Clone size and V and J calls were adopted from that table, with D and trimming inferred from the DNA. The sample table lists approximately 230,000 clones, around 86% of them with a count of one. The ten largest clonotypes hold about 1.7% of the sample.

In the prospective study, participants were roughly 18 to 95 years old, resided in 20 to 30 geographic areas of the United States, and were enrolled through a virtual design. To assign participants to cohorts, the prospective study relied on clinical history that participants themselves reported in a screening survey and a study questionnaire. Recovered participants in ImmuneRACE Cohort 3 were defined as having two consecutive negative NP/OP PCR tests, clearance from a healthcare professional, or resolution of symptoms. In the prospective study, mobile phlebotomists collected whole blood, serum and a nasopharyngeal or oropharyngeal swab from each participant. Participants in the prospective study had the option to provide additional blood draws and questionnaires over an approximately 2-month period. Before DNA extraction, blood samples from the prospective study were shipped at room temperature or frozen.

Trimming at the junction amounts to 6 bases on V and 0 bases on J, and the germline ends lie 11 bases apart. Sequences SQVTM (CDR1) and ANQGSEA (CDR2) are obtained from the germline V gene. Reading from cysteine to phenylalanine, the CDR3 counts 14 amino acids. Of the read, only the CDR3 DNA is kept; its 42 bases are in frame from base 1. A word on this clone: Its antigen has not been determined. Base qualities are missing; no much larger clone stands one base away.

Source material: PBMCs or T cells enriched from blood (not recorded which). Recombination joined TRBV29-1 with TRBJ1-4; the best D guess is TRBD1, with 6 bases matching. The clonotype comes from a man aged 40-50 years who had recovered from COVID-19. The DNA is TGCAGCGTGTGGACAGCCTCAACTAATGAAAAACTGTTTTTT. It specifies CSVWTASTNEKLFF. Here the CDR3 is joined to the reference TRBV29-1 and TRBJ1-4 genes, and the full variable domain is: SAVISQKPSRDICQRGTSLTIQCQVDSQVTMMFWYRQQPGQSLTLIATANQGSEATYESGFVIDKFPISRPNLTFSTLTVSNMSPEDSSIYLCSVWTASTNEKLFFGSGTQLSVL.